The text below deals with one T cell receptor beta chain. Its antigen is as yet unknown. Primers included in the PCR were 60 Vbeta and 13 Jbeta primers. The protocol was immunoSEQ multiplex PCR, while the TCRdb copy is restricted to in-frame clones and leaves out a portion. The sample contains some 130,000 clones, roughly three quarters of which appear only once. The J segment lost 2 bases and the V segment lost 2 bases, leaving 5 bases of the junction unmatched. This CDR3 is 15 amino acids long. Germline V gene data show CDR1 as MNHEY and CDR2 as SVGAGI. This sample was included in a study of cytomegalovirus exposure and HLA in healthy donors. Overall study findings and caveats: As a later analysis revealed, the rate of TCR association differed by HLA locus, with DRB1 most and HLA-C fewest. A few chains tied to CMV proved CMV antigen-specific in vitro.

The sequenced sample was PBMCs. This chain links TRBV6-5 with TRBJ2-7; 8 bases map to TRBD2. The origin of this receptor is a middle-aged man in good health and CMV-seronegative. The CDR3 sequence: CASSYVAGGAYEQYF. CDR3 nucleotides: TGTGCCAGCAGTTACGTGGCGGGGGGTGCCTACGAGCAGTACTTC.